This T cell receptor beta chain was found in a study of response to subunit inactivated influenza vaccine. One entry per CDR3 protein, called by TCRdb with MiXCR from the RT-PCR reads. The profile covers 500,000 to 700,000 distinct CDR3 sequences, with approximately 22% appearing a single time and under 3.5% taken by the ten largest. The sample was also linked to a second study, of T cells expressing NK-cell markers. That work adds: TCR beta libraries carry UMIs added by 5'RACE template switching. What restricted sorting to alpha-beta TCR T cells in several experiments was an anti-gamma-delta TCR antibody. The study found dominant NKG2C+ clonotypes at about 1.0-8% of CD8+ T cells in about six donors. A handful of donors showed these clonotypes also leading the CD3+CD56-NKG2C+ fraction.

This material consisted of CD4+ T cells sorted from PBMCs, taken about 11 days after vaccination. The TCR comes from a man aged 50 to 59 who received an inactivated influenza vaccine.

The CDR3 nucleotides are TGTGCCAGCTCAGTACGGGCGGGAACTGAGACCCAGTACTTC. This encodes CASSVRAGTETQYF. This chain connects TRBV18 to TRBJ2-5, with a tentative D call TRBD2 (6 bases). V gave up 5 bases and J gave up 5 bases, with 15 bases separating them. The length of the CDR3 is 14 residues. Germline CDR1 reads KGHSH; CDR2 reads LQKENI.